The present entry profiles one T cell receptor beta chain with its context. The germline CDR1 and CDR2 sequences are SGHRS and YFSETQ. The CDR3 runs to 13 residues. Germline trimming cut 4 bases from V and 11 bases from J; bases unmatched to any gene: 7. These data are taken from a study of shared clonotypes between healthy human individuals. Assay used: immunoSEQ multiplex PCR; TCRdb lists only in-frame clones, some missing. The data contain about 1.1 million clones, 78% of them seen just once; the ten biggest clones take up around 0.61%. The source is a young man in good health. Some clones in this sample may be carry-over from other donors' samples. What was sequenced was memory CD4+ T cells from PBMCs. Subset meaning: CD45RA-negative fraction. The chain carries TRBV5-1 and TRBJ1-1, with 11 nucleotides matching TRBD1. CDR3 protein: CASSTGTGGGAFF. The CDR3 DNA reads as TGCGCCAGCAGCACCGGGACAGGGGGTGGGGCTTTCTTT.